Following are 17 T cell receptor beta chains from one sample sequenced in a study of shared clonotypes between healthy human individuals. Assay: immunoSEQ multiplex PCR; the TCRdb copy retains only in-frame clones and omits some. The table records about 2.1 million clones, just under 95% of them present only once. The naive CD8 fraction comprised CD45RO-negative cells positively selected for CCR7 and excluded terminally differentiated effector memory CD45RA+ cells. The specimen was naive CD8+ T cells from PBMCs. The receptors come from a man aged 18-30 years in good health. Some clones in this sample may be carry-over from other donors' samples.

Comment on this clone: Different DNA sequences within this sample yield the same CDR3. The CDR3 protein is CASSLETQYF. The CDR3 coding sequence is TGTGCCAGCAGCTTAGAGACCCAGTACTTC. The chain links TRBV11-2 to TRBJ2-5; D uncertain. CDR3 size: 10 residues. V was clipped by 0 bases and J by 7 bases, with 0 bases between them. Germline V gene sequence: CDR1 SGHAT, CDR2 FQNNGV.

V usage is TRBV27 and J usage is TRBJ2-5; tentative D call: TRBD2 (5 bases). Germline V gene data show CDR1 as MNHEY and CDR2 as SMNVEV (reference sequence). The CDR3 runs 17 residues. V was shortened by 5 bases and J by 4 bases, with 23 bases between the two germline ends. This chain's CDR3 is CASSPRLASERTETQYF. DNA for the CDR3: TGTGCCAGCAGTCCGCGCTTAGCGTCGGAAAGAACAGAGACCCAGTACTTC.

The rearrangement uses TRBV27 and TRBJ2-1; D is uncertain. There are 14 residues in the CDR3. Germline CDR1 and CDR2: MNHEY and SMNVEV (reference sequence). Trimming left V 6 bases short and J 2 bases short, with 11 bases between. The CDR3 is CASSEQRTYNEQFF. The CDR3 DNA reads TGTGCCAGCAGCGAACAGAGAACCTACAATGAGCAGTTCTTC.

The rearrangement uses TRBV11-2 and TRBJ1-5; D is perhaps TRBD1 (6 bases). Germline values: CDR1 SGHAT, CDR2 FQNNGV. V was cut by 1 base and J by 5 bases, with 15 bases left in between. This CDR3 contains 16 residues. The CDR3 DNA follows: TGTGCCAGCAGCTTAGGGGCGGTACAGGGCGATCAGCCCCAGCATTTT. This translates into CASSLGAVQGDQPQHF.

The V call is TRBV4-1, the J call TRBJ2-7, with D unclear. CDR1 and CDR2 (germline): MGHRA, YSYEKL. Trimming removed 4 bases at V and 0 bases at J, with 10 bases between. This CDR3 is 14 amino acids long. CDR3 nucleotides: TGCGCCAGCAGCCCGTCACTCAACTCCTACGAGCAGTACTTC. It yields the protein CASSPSLNSYEQYF.

The chain combines TRBV27 with TRBJ1-5, with D perhaps TRBD1 (6 bases). Germline V CDR1 and CDR2: MNHEY, SMNVEV (reference sequence). Trimming removed 4 bases from V and 5 bases from J, with 18 bases in between. The CDR3 has 16 amino acids. The DNA of the CDR3 is TGTGCCAGCAGTTACGGGAGGGGGGCAGGACATCAGCCCCAGCATTTT. Translation gives CASSYGRGAGHQPQHF.

This rearrangement joins TRBV7-8 to TRBJ2-7, with D possibly TRBD2 on 5 matching bases. V was pared by 1 base and J by 6 bases, with 10 bases between. Per the germline V gene, CDR1 is SGHVS and CDR2 is FQNEAQ. The CDR3 is 13 residues long. CDR3 sequence: CASSLGREGEQYF. CDR3 nucleotides: TGTGCCAGCAGCTTAGGCCGCGAGGGCGAGCAGTACTTC.

The chain recombines TRBV11-2 with TRBJ2-3, with TRBD2 matching 9 bases. This CDR3 spans 18 amino acids. Trimming removed 1 base from V and 3 bases from J; junction bases left unmatched: 11. Germline V lookup: CDR1 SGHAT, CDR2 FQNNGV. The CDR3 nucleotides read TGTGCCAGCAGCTTAGCCCCGGGACTAGCAGTCGATACAGATACGCAGTATTTT. The encoded protein is CASSLAPGLAVDTDTQYF.

Written as DNA, the CDR3 is TGTGCCAGCAGTCCCACCCCGACCGGAGCGGGAACCCCCTACGAGCAGTACTTC. Translation gives CASSPTPTGAGTPYEQYF. This rearrangement joins TRBV28 to TRBJ2-5; 7 bases align to TRBD2. The better agreement between TRBJ2-7 and the DNA end casts doubt on the J call. CDR3 length: 18 amino acids. Germline CDR1 reads MDHEN; CDR2 reads SYDVKM.

V usage is TRBV7-8 and J usage is TRBJ2-3; D gene uncertain. Germline V gives CDR1 SGHVS, CDR2 FQNEAQ. The length of the CDR3 is 13 residues. V lost 2 bases and J lost 5, with 8 bases in between. The CDR3 region has the DNA TGTGCCAGCAGCTTACCCCTTCTAGATACGCAGTATTTT. Its translation is CASSLPLLDTQYF.

V usage is TRBV29-1 and J usage is TRBJ2-3, with D possibly matching TRBD2 (6 bases). Germline V gene data show CDR1 as SQVTM and CDR2 as ANQGSEA. Deletions cut 4 bases from V and 1 base from J, with 18 bases between. The length of the CDR3 is 16 residues. The CDR3 DNA reads TGCAGCGTTGGGGTTTGGTGGGGGGAGGGCACAGATACGCAGTATTTT. Translated, it gives CSVGVWWGEGTDTQYF.

The chain combines TRBV11-2 with TRBJ2-7; maybe TRBD2 (6 bases). The CDR3 totals 18 residues. The germline CDR1 and CDR2 sequences are SGHAT and FQNNGV. Trimming took off 4 bases at V and 4 bases at J, with 26 bases between the two ends. The chain's CDR3 is CASSSQGVSGGDRYEQYF. As DNA, the CDR3 is TGTGCCAGCAGCTCCCAAGGGGTTAGCGGAGGGGACCGTTACGAGCAGTACTTC.

This clone was found once. V is TRBV11-2 and J is TRBJ2-7; D call uncertain. V lost 3 bases to trimming and J lost 0 bases, with 6 bases between them. The CDR3 spans 13 residues. Germline CDR1 and CDR2: SGHAT and FQNNGV. CDR3 loop: CASSFPGSYEQYF. CDR3 nucleotides: TGTGCCAGCAGCTTCCCCGGCTCCTACGAGCAGTACTTC.

Only one count was recorded for this clone. This chain joins TRBV27 and TRBJ1-5, with 8 bases fitting TRBD1. The CDR3 has 17 residues. The V gene's germline CDR1 is MNHEY and CDR2 SMNVEV (reference sequence). V gave up 9 bases and J gave up 0 bases; unmatched junction bases: 13. The CDR3 DNA follows: TGTGCCAGTAGAACCGGGACAGGAGATTATAGCAATCAGCCCCAGCATTTT. It specifies CASRTGTGDYSNQPQHF.

The chain has TRBV19 and TRBJ2-1; no firm D call. V shed 2 bases and J shed 6 bases, with 8 bases lying between them. CDR1 LNHDA and CDR2 SQIVND come from the germline V gene (reference sequence). The length of the CDR3 is 13 residues. The CDR3 region has the DNA TGTGCCAGTAGTATATTCTTGGCCAATGAGCAGTTCTTC. Translating it yields CASSIFLANEQFF.

This chain joins TRBV5-1 and TRBJ2-7, with TRBD1 as a possible D gene (6 bases). The CDR3 is 15 amino acids. The V and J ends lost 2 bases and 1 base respectively, with 13 bases between them. Per germline, CDR1 SGHRS and CDR2 YFSETQ. CDR3 sequence: CASSFQDRKSYEQYF. The CDR3 DNA sequence: TGCGCCAGCAGCTTCCAGGACAGAAAATCCTACGAGCAGTACTTC.

The V gene is TRBV11-3, the J gene TRBJ2-7; tentatively, D is TRBD2 (5 bases). This CDR3 is 15 amino acids long. Trimming took 2 bases from V and 4 from J, leaving 15 bases between them. CDR1 is SGHNT and CDR2 is YENEEA in the germline V gene. CDR3: CASSLFPSGFYEQYF. The CDR3 DNA is TGTGCCAGCAGCTTATTCCCCAGCGGATTTTACGAGCAGTACTTC. Based on the CDR3 plus reference TRBV11-3 and TRBJ2-7, the full variable domain is EAGVVQSPRYKIIEKKQPVAFWCNPISGHNTLYWYLQNLGQGPELLIRYENEEAVDDSQLPKDRFSAERLKGVDSTLKIQPAELGDSAVYLCASSLFPSGFYEQYFGPGTRLTVT.